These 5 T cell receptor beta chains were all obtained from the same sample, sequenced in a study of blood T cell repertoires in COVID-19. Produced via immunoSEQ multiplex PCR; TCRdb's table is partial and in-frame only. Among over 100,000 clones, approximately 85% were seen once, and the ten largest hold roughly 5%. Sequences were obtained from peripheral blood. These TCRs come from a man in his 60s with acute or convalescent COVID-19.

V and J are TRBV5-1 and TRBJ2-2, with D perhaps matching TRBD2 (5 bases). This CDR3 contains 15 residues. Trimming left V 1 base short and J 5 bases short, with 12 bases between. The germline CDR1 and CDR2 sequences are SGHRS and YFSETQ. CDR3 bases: TGCGCCAGCAGCTTGCCGAGTGGAGGAACCGGGGAGCTGTTTTTT. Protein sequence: CASSLPSGGTGELFF.

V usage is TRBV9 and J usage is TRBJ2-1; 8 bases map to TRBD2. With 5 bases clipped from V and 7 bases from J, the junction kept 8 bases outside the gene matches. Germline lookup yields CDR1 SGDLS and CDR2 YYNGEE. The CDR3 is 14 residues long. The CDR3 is CASSRGGHGNEQFF. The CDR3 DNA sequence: TGTGCCAGCAGTCGCGGGGGGCACGGTAATGAGCAGTTCTTC.

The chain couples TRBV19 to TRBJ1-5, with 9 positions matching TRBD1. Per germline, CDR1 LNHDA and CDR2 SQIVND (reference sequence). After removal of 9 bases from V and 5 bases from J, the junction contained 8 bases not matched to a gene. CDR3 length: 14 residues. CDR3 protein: CASTRTGDYQPQHF. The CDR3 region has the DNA TGTGCCAGCACTCGGACAGGGGATTATCAGCCCCAGCATTTT. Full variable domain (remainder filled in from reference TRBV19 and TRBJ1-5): DGGITQSPKYLFRKEGQNVTLSCEQNLNHDAMYWYRQDPGQGLRLIYYSQIVNDFQKGDIAEGYSVSREKKESFPLTVTSAQKNPTAFYLCASTRTGDYQPQHFGDGTRLSIL.

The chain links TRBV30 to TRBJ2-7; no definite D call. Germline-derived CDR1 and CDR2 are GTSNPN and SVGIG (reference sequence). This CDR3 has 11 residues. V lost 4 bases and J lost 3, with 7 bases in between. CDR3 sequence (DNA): TGTGCCTGGAAACAGAACTACGAGCAGTACTTC. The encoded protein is CAWKQNYEQYF.

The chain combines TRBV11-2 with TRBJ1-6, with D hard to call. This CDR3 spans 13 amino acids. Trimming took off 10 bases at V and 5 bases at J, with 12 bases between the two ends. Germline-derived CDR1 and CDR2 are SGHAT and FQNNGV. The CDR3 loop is CATEAVDNSPLHF. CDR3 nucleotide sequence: TGTGCCACGGAGGCGGTCGATAATTCACCCCTCCACTTT.